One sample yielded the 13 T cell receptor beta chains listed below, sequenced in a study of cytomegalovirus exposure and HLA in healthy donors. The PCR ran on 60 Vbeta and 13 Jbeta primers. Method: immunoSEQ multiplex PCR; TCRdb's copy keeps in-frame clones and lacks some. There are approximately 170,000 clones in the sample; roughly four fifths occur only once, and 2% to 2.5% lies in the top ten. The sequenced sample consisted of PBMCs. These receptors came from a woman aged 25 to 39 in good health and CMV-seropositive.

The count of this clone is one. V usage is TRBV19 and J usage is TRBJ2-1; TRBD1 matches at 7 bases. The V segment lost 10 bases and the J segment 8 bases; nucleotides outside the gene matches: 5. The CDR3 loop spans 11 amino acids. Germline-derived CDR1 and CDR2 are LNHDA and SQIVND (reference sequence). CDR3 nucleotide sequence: TGTGCCACGTACAGGGGTCATGAGCAGTTCTTC. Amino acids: CATYRGHEQFF.

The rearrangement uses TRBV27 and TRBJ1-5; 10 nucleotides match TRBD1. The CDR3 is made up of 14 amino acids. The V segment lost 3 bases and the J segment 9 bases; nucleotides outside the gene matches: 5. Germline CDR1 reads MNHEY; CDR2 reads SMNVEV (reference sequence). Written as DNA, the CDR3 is TGTGCCAGCAGTTTGACAGGGGGCGAGGGGCCCCAGCATTTT. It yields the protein CASSLTGGEGPQHF.

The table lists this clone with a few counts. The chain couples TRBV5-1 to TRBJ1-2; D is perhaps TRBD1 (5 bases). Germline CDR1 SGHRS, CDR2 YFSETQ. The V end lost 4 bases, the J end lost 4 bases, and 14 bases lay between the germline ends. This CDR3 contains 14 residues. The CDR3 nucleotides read TGCGCCAGCAGCACTTCTCAGGGTCTCTATGGCTACACCTTC. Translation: CASSTSQGLYGYTF.

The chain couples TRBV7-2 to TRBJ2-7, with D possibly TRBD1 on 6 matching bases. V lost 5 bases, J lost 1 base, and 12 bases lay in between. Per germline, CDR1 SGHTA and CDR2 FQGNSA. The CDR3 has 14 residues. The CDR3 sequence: CASSVVQGSYEQYF. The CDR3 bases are TGTGCCAGCAGCGTTGTACAGGGATCCTACGAGCAGTACTTC.

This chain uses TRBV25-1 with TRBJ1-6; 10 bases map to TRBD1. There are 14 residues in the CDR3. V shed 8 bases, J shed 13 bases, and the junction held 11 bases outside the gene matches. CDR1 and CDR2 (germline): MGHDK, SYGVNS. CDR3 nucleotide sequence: TGTGCCAGCCGAGAGACAGGGGGCCTCTCTCCCCTCCACTTT. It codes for CASRETGGLSPLHF.

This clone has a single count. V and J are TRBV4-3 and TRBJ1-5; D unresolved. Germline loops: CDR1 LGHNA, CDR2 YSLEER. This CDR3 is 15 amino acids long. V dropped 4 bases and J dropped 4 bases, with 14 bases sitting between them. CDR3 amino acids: CASSRTTSYNQPQHF. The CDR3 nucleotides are TGCGCCAGCAGCCGAACCACCAGTTATAATCAGCCCCAGCATTTT.

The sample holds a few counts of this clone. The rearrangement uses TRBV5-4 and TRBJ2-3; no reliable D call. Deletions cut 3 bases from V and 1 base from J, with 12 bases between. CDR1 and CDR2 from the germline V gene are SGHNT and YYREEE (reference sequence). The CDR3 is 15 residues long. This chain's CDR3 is CASSSRLGGTDTQYF. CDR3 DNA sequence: TGTGCCAGCAGCTCCCGCCTGGGCGGCACAGATACGCAGTATTTT.

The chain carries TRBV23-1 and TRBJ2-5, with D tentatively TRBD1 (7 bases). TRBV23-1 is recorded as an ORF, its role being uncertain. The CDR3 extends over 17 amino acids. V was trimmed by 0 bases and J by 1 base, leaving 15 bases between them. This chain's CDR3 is CASSQSSPRGVQETQYF. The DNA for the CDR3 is TGCGCCAGCAGTCAATCATCTCCCAGGGGGGTCCAAGAGACCCAGTACTTC.

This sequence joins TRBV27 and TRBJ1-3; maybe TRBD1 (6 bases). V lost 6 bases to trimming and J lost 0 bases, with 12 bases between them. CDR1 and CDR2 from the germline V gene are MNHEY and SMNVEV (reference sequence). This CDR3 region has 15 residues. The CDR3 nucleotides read TGTGCCAGCAGAAAGGGGGATCTCTCTGGAAACACCATATATTTT. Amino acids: CASRKGDLSGNTIYF.

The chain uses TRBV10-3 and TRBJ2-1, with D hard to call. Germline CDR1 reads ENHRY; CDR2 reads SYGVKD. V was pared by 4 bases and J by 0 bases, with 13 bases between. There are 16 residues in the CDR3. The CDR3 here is CAISATVTSSYNEQFF. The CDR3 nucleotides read TGTGCCATCAGTGCCACAGTGACGAGCTCCTACAATGAGCAGTTCTTC.

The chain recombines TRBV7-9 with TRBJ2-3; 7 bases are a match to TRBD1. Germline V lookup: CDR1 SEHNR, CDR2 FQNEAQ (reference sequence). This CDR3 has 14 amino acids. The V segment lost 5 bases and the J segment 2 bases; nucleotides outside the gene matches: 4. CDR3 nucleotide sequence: TGTGCCAGCAGCCAGACAGGGATCACAGATACGCAGTATTTT. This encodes CASSQTGITDTQYF. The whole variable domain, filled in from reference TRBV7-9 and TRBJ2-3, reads DTGVSQNPRHKITKRGQNVTFRCDPISEHNRLYWYRQTLGQGPEFLTYFQNEAQLEKSRLLSDRFSAERPKGSFSTLEIQRTEQGDSAMYLCASSQTGITDTQYFGPGTRLTVL.

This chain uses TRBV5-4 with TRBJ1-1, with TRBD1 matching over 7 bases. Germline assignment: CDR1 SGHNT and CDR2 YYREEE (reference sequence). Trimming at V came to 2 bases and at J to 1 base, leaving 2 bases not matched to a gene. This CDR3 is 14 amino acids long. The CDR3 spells CASSLGGRNTEAFF. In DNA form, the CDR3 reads TGTGCCAGCAGCTTAGGGGGCCGGAACACTGAAGCTTTCTTT.

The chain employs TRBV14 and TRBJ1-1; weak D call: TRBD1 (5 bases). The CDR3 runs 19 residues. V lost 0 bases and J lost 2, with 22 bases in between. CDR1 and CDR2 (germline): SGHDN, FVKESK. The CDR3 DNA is TGTGCCAGCAGCCAAGAATCGGGAGACAGAAGTTTCCTAAACACTGAAGCTTTCTTT. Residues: CASSQESGDRSFLNTEAFF.